This TCR beta chain was captured by sequencing in a study of blood T cells in healthy people across ages (dated by TCRdb to about 2015). General notes on the study: In model experiments, roughly one uniquely barcoded TCR beta cDNA molecule per two T cells was captured by template switching. The study measured age-related changes in TCR beta repertoire diversity using deep sequencing normalized with unique cDNA molecular identifiers. The donors were split into four age groups: young (average around 15 years), middle-aged (roughly 40), aged (roughly 65) and long-lived (over 75). To avoid experimental bias, donors of different ages were spread randomly across the sequencing lanes. Two additional independent replicas of 1 million unique cDNA reads from the same blood draw were analyzed for two donors (one aged 18 to 29 and one aged 80 or older).

The library was produced with 5' RACE. Sequencing instrument: Illumina HiSeq 2500. The second PCR ran for roughly 7 to 12 cycles and used a J-beta primer mix along with a sample-barcoded 5' primer. Each TCR beta cDNA molecule received a unique molecular identifier from a template-switch 5' adaptor carrying 12 random nucleotides. At least 3 million CDR3-containing paired-end reads were obtained from each sample. First-strand cDNA synthesis was performed from all RNA using the Mint cDNA synthesis kit, with priming by a TRBC-specific oligonucleotide. All cDNA was treated with uracil-DNA glycosylase and then went through a first 18-cycle PCR with the universal primers M1SS and BC2_uni_R. The authors' analysis ran thus. For normalization, 1 million high-quality reads were randomly selected from each sample, with every read carrying a distinct molecular identifier. Instead of being binned into consensus sequences, reads with shared molecular identifiers were discarded. CDR3 identification, clonotype clustering and error correction used MiTCR with a Q25 quality threshold and the strictest error-elimination algorithm. A nonparametric unseen species model with Euler transformation was used to estimate lower-bound total TCR beta diversity. The public reads were reprocessed in TCRdb via fastp at Q25 and MiXCR, keeping in-frame beta chains. Rows with a matching CDR3 protein are joined into one entry that keeps the most common DNA and genes. For this entry, the V and J calls and clone size follow TCRdb and not the study's own pipeline. For this sample there are 800,000 to 950,000 distinct CDR3 sequences; around 36% appear just once. Of the sample, over 10% is held by the ten largest clones.

CDR1 and CDR2 are drawn from the germline V gene (reference sequence): SEHNR, FQNEAQ. The CDR3, cysteine through phenylalanine, is 13 amino acids long. Only the CDR3 part of the read is kept: 39 bases, read in frame from the first base. Trimming takes 5 bases off V and 6 bases off J; junction bases not matched to a gene: 4. This clonotype was counted many times. Its antigen target is currently unknown. There are no base qualities to consult, and no much larger clone falls within one base. Broad study findings and their caveats: Estimates of total diversity based on one million sequenced T cells were considered lower bounds and underestimates. As age increased, observed TCR beta diversity per million T cells dropped in a roughly linear way, and a significant reduction was already evident by age 40. Donor CMV infection status was unknown, potentially confounding age-related changes in expanded clonotypes. A strong correlation was found between observed TCR beta diversity and the percentage of naive T cells measured by flow cytometry. Because profiling used bulk unsorted PBMCs, naive and antigen-experienced compartments could not be compared conclusively. Compared with the aged group, the long-lived group had more naive CD4+ T cells, fewer expanded clones and increased TCR diversity, a pattern suggesting age selection.

The approximately 40 donors, aged roughly 6 to 90 years, were systemically healthy Caucasian individuals from Russia. Each donor gave 8.5 to 10 milliliters of peripheral blood, collected into EDTA-treated Vacutainer tubes. Ficoll-Paque density-gradient centrifugation was used to isolate PBMCs, with at least 6 million per sample. Trizol reagent was used to extract total RNA from PBMCs, with at least 6 micrograms per sample. For every donor, flow cytometry on a PBMC aliquot measured the percentage of naive CD45RAhigh/CD27high T cells. The chain joins TRBV7-9 to TRBJ2-1, and 7 junction bases match TRBD2. This TCR was sampled from a man younger than 35 in good health. Sequencing used blood. The DNA reads as follows: TGTGCCAGCAGCACGAGGACTAGCAATGAGCAGTTCTTC. The resulting protein is CASSTRTSNEQFF.